The rows below give T cell receptor beta chains drawn from one sample of a study of T cell responses to AZD1222 COVID-19 vaccine. This table comes from immunoSEQ multiplex PCR, and its TCRdb copy is limited to in-frame clones, with some not included. Among some 120,000 clones listed, more than 85% were seen once. Material: peripheral blood, obtained on day 0 of MenACWY control vaccination. The receptors were sampled from an adult in good health. The CDR3 runs from the conserved cysteine through the conserved F or W. D genes are given only for firm matches. Only part of the rows carry a size: once, few, many, or a class if the clone is expanded.

size,J,D,V,DNA,CDR3
-,TRBJ2-3,TRBD1,TRBV5-1,TGCGCCAGCAGCTTACAGGGGCTCACAGATACGCAGTATTTT,CASSLQGLTDTQYF
-,TRBJ1-2,TRBD1,TRBV6-5,TGTGCCAGCAGACCGACAGGGGTGGACTATGGCTACACCTTC,CASRPTGVDYGYTF
-,TRBJ2-6,-,TRBV4-1,TGCGCCAGCGGGGGGCTCGCTGGGGCCAACGTCCTGACTTTC,CASGGLAGANVLTF
few,TRBJ2-7,-,TRBV3-1/TRBV3-2,TGTGCCAGCAGCCAAGACTACGAGCAGTACTTC,CASSQDYEQYF
few,TRBJ2-7,-,TRBV6-5,TGTGCCAGCAGTAGTAGACAGTACGAGCAGTACTTC,CASSSRQYEQYF
-,TRBJ2-1,TRBD2,TRBV15,TGTGCCACCAGACACGGGGGTAGCGGGAGACGTTTCAGCGATGAGCAGTTCTTC,CATRHGGSGRRFSDEQFF
-,TRBJ2-5,TRBD1,TRBV7-2,TGTGCCAGCAGCTGGGGACAGCACCAAGGGGCCCAGTACTTC,CASSWGQHQGAQYF
-,TRBJ1-1,-,TRBV10-3,TGTGCCATCAGGGGGGAAGGGTTGGGTGAAGCTTTCTTT,CAIRGEGLGEAFF
once,TRBJ1-6,-,TRBV27,TGTGCCAGCAGTTATGGTCCAGGGGAATCACCCCTCCACTTT,CASSYGPGESPLHF
-,TRBJ1-1,-,TRBV7-2,TGTGCCAGCAGCTTAGGGCTCACGGGCGAAGCTTTCTTT,CASSLGLTGEAFF
-,TRBJ2-2,TRBD1,TRBV5-1,TGCGCCAGCAGCTCAACAGGGGGTATCAACGGGGAGCTGTTTTTT,CASSSTGGINGELFF
once,TRBJ2-7,-,TRBV7-2,TGTGCCAGCAGCCCCTCCCCGTCATACGAGCAGTACTTC,CASSPSPSYEQYF
-,TRBJ1-1,-,TRBV19,TGTGCCAGTAGGGGTTTTGATGGACAGATGAACACTGAAGCTTTCTTT,CASRGFDGQMNTEAFF
-,TRBJ2-7,-,TRBV19,TGTGCCAGTAGTATTGCAGGCCGGGGCTACGAGCAGTACTTC,CASSIAGRGYEQYF
-,TRBJ1-6,-,TRBV4-1,TGCGCCAGCAGCCGGACATTTCGGGACCTTAAGTACAATTCACCCCTCCACTTT,CASSRTFRDLKYNSPLHF